This T cell receptor (beta chain) was sequenced for a study of CD8 T cells in Susac syndrome. Per germline, CDR1 SQVTM and CDR2 ANQGSEA. The CDR3 is 14 amino acids. With 6 bases removed from V and 7 bases from J, the gap between germline ends came to 21 bases. RNA, at roughly 0.5 to 1 ug, was reverse transcribed with random hexamers. TCRdb reprocessed the immunoSEQ multiplex PCR reads via MiXCR and lists one record per CDR3 protein. Here the sample spans over 140,000 distinct CDR3 sequences, 95% being singletons. The clonotype was recovered from a human donor with Susac syndrome. The sequenced material came from CD4+ T cells from PBMCs. The rearrangement joins TRBV29-1 to TRBJ2-5; D is unclear. In nucleotides, the CDR3 is TGCAGCGTCGCTATGACCAACGCAAGAGGGACCCAGTACTTC. Protein: CSVAMTNARGTQYF.